This T cell receptor (beta chain) was documented in a study of shared clonotypes between healthy human individuals. On the study more broadly: Those who served as donors were a couple of women and a few men between the ages of 18 and 49. General study results and limits: Generation probabilities were higher for clonotypes shared across all four sorted-subset donors than for unshared ones.

For this clone: Its antigen is not known.

An even split of each subset's genomic DNA across several immunoSEQ plates was performed. Profiling relied on immunoSEQ multiplex PCR, and the TCRdb table lists in-frame clones only, not all of them. Found here are about 2.5 million clones, under 95% of them singletons; the top ten hold 0.3% to 0.45%. The TCR comes from a man between 18 and 29 years old in good health. Some clones in this sample may be carry-over from other donors' samples. Source material: naive CD4+ T cells from PBMCs. The subset was: CD45RA+ positively selected.

The CDR3 here is CASSPDRGRDYGYTF. In DNA, the CDR3 is TGTGCCAGCAGCCCTGACAGGGGAAGGGACTATGGCTACACCTTC. The genes are TRBV9 and TRBJ1-2; TRBD1 agrees at 8 bases. Trimming took 4 bases from V and 3 from J; bases not matched to a gene: 8. The CDR3 is 15 amino acids. Per germline, CDR1 SGDLS and CDR2 YYNGEE. Complete variable domain (other parts from reference TRBV9 and TRBJ1-2): DSGVTQTPKHLITATGQRVTLRCSPRSGDLSVYWYQQSLDQGLQFLIQYYNGEERAKGNILERFSAQQFPDLHSELNLSSLELGDSALYFCASSPDRGRDYGYTFGSGTRLTVV.